This TCR beta chain comes out of a study of CD8 T cells in ankylosing spondylitis. Regarding the study as a whole: Typical of ankylosing spondylitis blood, it appeared, was a TCR beta motif of under 10 highly homologous variants. Disease-linked clones were reportedly significantly enriched in matched ankylosing spondylitis synovial fluid.

Germline V gene sequence: CDR1 DFQATT, CDR2 SNEGSKA (reference sequence). J lost 9 bases, V lost 2 bases, and 0 bases had no gene match. This CDR3 contains 12 residues. This clonotype has only a few counts. No antigen is known for it. Quantitative 5'-RACE was performed with molecular barcodes, and it yielded the TCR beta libraries. TCRdb reprocessed the 5' RACE reads with MiXCR, giving one entry per CDR3 protein. This sample carries under 850,000 distinct CDR3 sequences, over 15% of them seen once, and the ten largest clones take roughly a fifth. The chain combines TRBV20-1 with TRBJ2-1, with 11 bases lining up with TRBD2. Sequencing input: blood, either unsorted or a sorted T cell fraction (not recorded which). The clonotype comes from a male donor with ankylosing spondylitis. The CDR3 nucleotides are TGCAGTGCTAGACTAGCGGGGGGTGAGCAGTTCTTC. As protein: CSARLAGGEQFF.